The 18 T cell receptor beta chains below come from one sample, sequenced in a study of T-cell reconstitution after alpha-beta-depleted transplantation in children. A library of TCRbeta sequences, prepared with unique molecular identifiers, was generated. MiXCR, applied by TCRdb to the PCR reads, yields one record per CDR3 protein. The sample holds around 300,000 distinct CDR3 sequences, approximately 10% seen once. Sample: peripheral blood, taken 180 days after TCRalphabeta/CD19-depleted stem cell transplant. All receptors derive from a male patient between 2 and 10 years old who had a stem cell transplant for chronic granulomatous disease, so the T cells may come from the graft donor.

This clonotype was detected many times. CDR3: CSVRRGTGGLMNTEAFF. The DNA for the CDR3 is TGCAGCGTCCGACGCGGGACAGGGGGATTAATGAACACTGAAGCTTTCTTT. V and J are TRBV29-1 and TRBJ1-1, with 11 bases that match TRBD1. The CDR3 length is 17 residues. V shed 6 bases and J 0 bases; nucleotides not matched to a gene: 12. Germline CDR1 is SQVTM and CDR2 is ANQGSEA.

This clonotype was found many times. This chain connects TRBV25-1 to TRBJ2-5, with D possibly TRBD1 on 5 matching bases. Per germline, CDR1 MGHDK and CDR2 SYGVNS. The CDR3 is 14 amino acids. The V and J ends lost 4 bases and 2 bases respectively, with 11 bases between them. CDR3 sequence reads: CASSGQTLQETQYF. The CDR3, as DNA: TGTGCCAGCAGTGGACAGACCCTACAAGAGACCCAGTACTTC.

In regard to this clonotype: A read error may explain this, as a much larger clone is one base away. V and J are TRBV4-2 and TRBJ1-4; D not resolved. V was trimmed by 8 bases and J by 8 bases, leaving 27 bases between them. Germline CDR1 LGHNA, CDR2 YNFKEQ. The CDR3 is made up of 17 amino acids. In nucleotides, the CDR3 is TGTGCCAGCGGCCGCCTCCCCTCTACGGGGTTGGGGGAAAAACTGTTTTTT. It codes for CASGRLPSTGLGEKLFF.

This clonotype was seen at least ten times. The rearrangement joins TRBV7-9 to TRBJ1-2; the match to TRBD1 covers 10 bases. The CDR3 has 13 amino acids. With 7 bases clipped from V and 8 bases from J, the junction kept 7 bases outside the gene matches. The germline V gene has CDR1 SEHNR and CDR2 FQNEAQ (reference sequence). The DNA of the CDR3 is TGTGCCAGCACCCCGGACAGGGGGGCAGGCTACACCTTC. Its translation: CASTPDRGAGYTF.

This chain uses TRBV18 with TRBJ2-1; possibly TRBD1 for D (6 bases). Deletions cut 4 bases from V and 6 bases from J, with 19 bases between. The CDR3 runs to 16 residues. Germline values: CDR1 KGHSH, CDR2 LQKENI. The CDR3 nucleotides read TGTGCCAGCTCACTCACGCCGGGACAATCCCTCAATGAGCAGTTCTTC. It encodes CASSLTPGQSLNEQFF. The whole variable domain, remainder taken from reference TRBV18 and TRBJ2-1, is NAGVMQNPRHLVRRRGQEARLRCSPMKGHSHVYWYRQLPEEGLKFMVYLQKENIIDESGMPKERFSAEFPKEGPSILRIQQVVRGDSAAYFCASSLTPGQSLNEQFFGPGTRLTVL.

This clonotype was detected ten times or more. V usage is TRBV4-2 and J usage is TRBJ2-7, with a possible D match to TRBD1 (5 bases). Germline V gives CDR1 LGHNA, CDR2 YNFKEQ. The ends were cut back, 0 bases at V and 2 bases at J, with 11 bases in the middle. The CDR3 covers 15 residues. The chain's CDR3 is CASSQEAGKPYEQYF. DNA of the CDR3: TGTGCCAGCAGCCAAGAGGCAGGGAAGCCCTACGAGCAGTACTTC.

In its sample, this clonotype was seen many times. The chain combines TRBV20-1 with TRBJ2-2; D tentatively fits TRBD1 or TRBD2 (5 bases each). V was shortened by 6 bases and J by 6 bases, with 20 bases between the two germline ends. This CDR3 has 15 amino acids. The germline gives CDR1 DFQATT, CDR2 SNEGSKA (reference sequence). The CDR3, as DNA: TGCAGTGCGAATAGACTACCCCGAGGGGCCGGGGAGCTGTTTTTT. The encoded protein is CSANRLPRGAGELFF.

The sample holds many counts of this clonotype. The J gene is TRBJ2-5, the V gene TRBV5-1, with 10 bases that match TRBD1. The CDR3 is 16 residues long. CDR1 is SGHRS and CDR2 is YFSETQ in the germline V gene. V lost 0 bases and J lost 3; bases outside the gene matches: 5. CDR3 DNA sequence: TGCGCCAGCAGCTTGGGACAGGGGGCGCGGAAAGAGACCCAGTACTTC. Its translation is CASSLGQGARKETQYF.

The V gene is TRBV4-1, the J gene TRBJ2-7, with D possibly being TRBD1 or TRBD2 (5 bases each). The CDR3 length is 15 residues. Germline assignment: CDR1 MGHRA and CDR2 YSYEKL. Trimming removed 4 bases from V and 8 bases from J, with 21 bases in between. The CDR3 is CASSPWGRLPRKQYF. The CDR3, as DNA: TGCGCCAGCAGCCCCTGGGGACGGCTGCCTAGAAAGCAGTACTTC.

This clonotype came up many times. The chain recombines TRBV30 with TRBJ2-1; D is possibly TRBD1 (5 bases). This CDR3 is 12 amino acids long. Germline V CDR1 and CDR2: GTSNPN, SVGIG (reference sequence). V lost 1 base, J lost 13 bases, and 14 bases lay in between. The DNA of the CDR3 is TGTGCCTGGAGTGGGGGCTTTAGTCAACAGTTCTTC. Translating gives CAWSGGFSQQFF.

There are many counts of this clonotype. The chain employs TRBV20-1 and TRBJ1-1; a weak D match, TRBD1 (5 bases). Trimming shortened V by 7 bases and J by 2 bases, and 11 bases separated the two germline ends. There are 12 residues in the CDR3. Germline CDR1 and CDR2: DFQATT and SNEGSKA (reference sequence). The CDR3 region is CSVGAVNTEAFF. The CDR3 coding sequence is TGCAGTGTAGGGGCAGTTAACACTGAAGCTTTCTTT.

This clonotype has ten or more counts. The J gene is TRBJ2-5, the V gene TRBV12-3 or TRBV12-4; D gene unclear. Trimming left V 1 base short and J 3 bases short, with 12 bases between. The CDR3 spans 15 residues. The DNA for the CDR3 is TGTGCCAGCAGTTTAGGTTGGCCAACAAAAGAGACCCAGTACTTC. Translating gives CASSLGWPTKETQYF.

This clonotype came up many times. This chain joins TRBV7-3 and TRBJ2-1; TRBD2 matches at 8 bases. The trim removed 4 bases at V and 3 bases at J, leaving 8 bases unmatched. The CDR3 loop spans 16 amino acids. The germline V gene encodes CDR1 SGHTA and CDR2 FQGTGA. The CDR3, as DNA: TGTGCCAGCAGCTCGGGAAGCGGGAGTATCTACAATGAGCAGTTCTTC. It translates to CASSSGSGSIYNEQFF.

This clonotype has at least ten counts. V usage is TRBV7-3 and J usage is TRBJ2-2; 7 bases line up with TRBD1. Germline V gives CDR1 SGHTA, CDR2 FQGTGA. With V trimmed by 5 bases and J by 4 bases, 7 bases remained unmatched. This CDR3 has 15 amino acids. CDR3 protein: CASSPRAGGTGELFF. In DNA form, the CDR3 reads TGTGCCAGCAGCCCCCGGGCAGGGGGCACCGGGGAGCTGTTTTTT.

This rearrangement joins TRBV6-1 to TRBJ2-7; 10 bases map to TRBD1. Germline CDR1 reads MNHNS; CDR2 reads SASEGT. CDR3 length: 15 residues. J lost 3 bases, V lost 1 base, and 3 bases had no gene match. CDR3 sequence reads: CASSEGTGGFYEQYF. Here the CDR3 DNA reads TGTGCCAGCAGTGAAGGGACAGGGGGATTCTACGAGCAGTACTTC.

This clonotype has a count of ten or more. The genes are TRBV20-1 and TRBJ2-4; D remains ambiguous. This CDR3 region has 12 residues. Germline CDR1 reads DFQATT; CDR2 reads SNEGSKA (reference sequence). The V and J ends lost 2 bases and 13 bases respectively, with 15 bases between them. As DNA, the CDR3 is TGCAGTGCTAGATCCAACAGTGGTGTCCAGTACTTC. Protein sequence: CSARSNSGVQYF.

Ten or more counts support this clonotype. The V and J genes are TRBV5-1 and TRBJ2-3; 11 positions match TRBD2. The CDR3 sequence is 17 residues long. With 0 bases clipped from V and 0 bases from J, the junction kept 3 bases outside the gene matches. Germline loops: CDR1 SGHRS, CDR2 YFSETQ. The CDR3 loop is CASSLDRTSGSTDTQYF. The CDR3 DNA is TGCGCCAGCAGCTTGGACCGGACTAGCGGGAGCACAGATACGCAGTATTTT.

This clonotype was counted ten times or more. This chain connects TRBV28 to TRBJ2-7; a possible D gene is TRBD1 (9 bases). The CDR3 has 15 residues. With 6 bases removed from V and 3 bases from J, the gap between germline ends came to 18 bases. CDR1 MDHEN and CDR2 SYDVKM come from the germline V gene. CDR3 protein: CASSGTGTSLYEQYF. In nucleotides, the CDR3 is TGTGCCAGCAGCGGGACAGGGACTAGTCTCTACGAGCAGTACTTC.